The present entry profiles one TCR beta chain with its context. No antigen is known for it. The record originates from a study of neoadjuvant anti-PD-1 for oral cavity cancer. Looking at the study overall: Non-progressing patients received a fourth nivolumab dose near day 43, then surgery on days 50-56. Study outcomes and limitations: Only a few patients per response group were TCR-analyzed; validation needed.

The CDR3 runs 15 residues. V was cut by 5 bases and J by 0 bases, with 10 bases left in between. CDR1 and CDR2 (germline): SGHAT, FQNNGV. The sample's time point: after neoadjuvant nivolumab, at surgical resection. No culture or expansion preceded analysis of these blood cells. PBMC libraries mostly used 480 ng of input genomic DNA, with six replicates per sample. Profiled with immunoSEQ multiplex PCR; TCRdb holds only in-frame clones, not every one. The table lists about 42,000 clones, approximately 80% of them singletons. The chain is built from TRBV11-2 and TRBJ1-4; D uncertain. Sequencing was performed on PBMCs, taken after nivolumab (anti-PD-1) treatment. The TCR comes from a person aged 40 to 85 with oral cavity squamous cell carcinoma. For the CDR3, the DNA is TGTGCCAGCAGCGCAAACTCAGCAACTAATGAAAAACTGTTTTTT. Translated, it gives CASSANSATNEKLFF.